These 9 T cell receptor beta chains came from one sample sequenced in a study of Ad26.COV2.S vaccination and SARS-CoV-2 variants. Documented treatment: some 19 received Ad26.COV2.S at low or high dose, single or two shots; 5 received placebo; per-sample allocation not given. Collection of samples fell on day 63 after the first vaccine or placebo injection. Method: immunoSEQ multiplex PCR; TCRdb's copy keeps in-frame clones and lacks some. This table holds roughly 510,000 clones, approximately 90% found once. Material: peripheral blood, obtained in a trial of Ad26.COV2.S vaccine versus placebo. Receptors originate from a person between 18 and 59 years old who received the Ad26.COV2.S COVID-19 vaccine or a placebo.

This clone was seen at least ten times. The rearrangement uses TRBV5-4 and TRBJ2-2, with a possible D match to TRBD1 (6 bases). The CDR3 runs to 17 residues. Germline V gene sequence: CDR1 SGHNT, CDR2 YYREEE (reference sequence). Trimming cost V 4 bases and J 4 bases, with 20 bases left between them. CDR3 region: CASSLSGAGVGTGELFF. DNA of the CDR3: TGTGCCAGCAGCCTCTCAGGGGCGGGTGTGGGCACCGGGGAGCTGTTTTTT.

The chain carries TRBV12-3 or TRBV12-4 and TRBJ2-5; D uncertain. The CDR3 has 11 amino acids. V dropped 5 bases and J dropped 9 bases, with 10 bases sitting between them. The chain's CDR3 is CASSAAVAQYF. The CDR3, as DNA: TGTGCCAGCAGTGCAGCCGTGGCCCAGTACTTC.

This clone was counted many times. The chain is built from TRBV6-1 and TRBJ1-1; maybe TRBD1 (5 bases). Trimming stripped 5 bases from V and 4 bases from J, with 11 bases between. The CDR3 totals 13 residues. CDR1 and CDR2 from the germline V gene are MNHNS and SASEGT. In nucleotides, the CDR3 is TGTGCCAGCAGTCCCGGGGGGGTCACTGAAGCTTTCTTT. Residues: CASSPGGVTEAFF.

The chain combines TRBV28 with TRBJ1-1, with TRBD1 as a possible D gene (5 bases). This CDR3 has 15 amino acids. The germline gives CDR1 MDHEN, CDR2 SYDVKM. Trimming removed 10 bases from V and 5 bases from J, with 23 bases in between. CDR3 bases: TGTGCCACCTTCTCGTCCGGGGCCGGGATGACTGAAGCTTTCTTT. This translates into CATFSSGAGMTEAFF.

The chain uses TRBV29-1 and TRBJ2-3; no clear D. V lost 8 bases, J lost 1 base, and 10 bases lay in between. Germline V gene data show CDR1 as SQVTM and CDR2 as ANQGSEA. CDR3 length: 12 amino acids. Here the CDR3 DNA reads TGCAGCTACCCTGCAGGCACAGATACGCAGTATTTT. This encodes CSYPAGTDTQYF.

The chain uses TRBV7-2 and TRBJ2-2; 10 positions agree with TRBD2. V shed 1 base, J shed 5 bases, and the junction held 7 bases outside the gene matches. From germline, CDR1 is SGHTA and CDR2 FQGNSA. The CDR3 extends over 17 amino acids. The CDR3 DNA reads TGTGCCAGCAGCTTAGTGGTAGCGGGGGGTCATACCGGGGAGCTGTTTTTT. Protein: CASSLVVAGGHTGELFF.

This clone was counted only a few times. The chain has TRBV18 and TRBJ1-3; possible D gene TRBD1, 5 bases. The CDR3 extends over 19 amino acids. V was pared by 2 bases and J by 1 base, with 21 bases between. Germline CDR1 and CDR2: KGHSH and LQKENI. The CDR3 nucleotides are TGTGCCAGCTCACCATCCGCGGGGCTAACCTCGGGGTCTGGAAACACCATATATTTT. It encodes CASSPSAGLTSGSGNTIYF.

The V call is TRBV7-2, the J call TRBJ1-5; D is possibly TRBD1 (6 bases). V lost 1 base and J lost 7, with 14 bases in between. Per the germline V gene, CDR1 is SGHTA and CDR2 is FQGNSA. The CDR3 has 15 residues. The CDR3 is CASSLVGGPGQPQHF. DNA of the CDR3: TGTGCCAGCAGCTTAGTTGGGGGGCCGGGGCAGCCCCAGCATTTT.

The chain employs TRBV18 and TRBJ1-6; D gene ambiguous. The CDR3 loop spans 17 amino acids. Trimming took off 3 bases at V and 8 bases at J, with 20 bases between the two ends. From germline, CDR1 is KGHSH and CDR2 LQKENI. As DNA, the CDR3 is TGTGCCAGCTCACCCCCTGGGGTCCGCGCGGATTATTCACCCCTCCACTTT. This sequence encodes CASSPPGVRADYSPLHF.